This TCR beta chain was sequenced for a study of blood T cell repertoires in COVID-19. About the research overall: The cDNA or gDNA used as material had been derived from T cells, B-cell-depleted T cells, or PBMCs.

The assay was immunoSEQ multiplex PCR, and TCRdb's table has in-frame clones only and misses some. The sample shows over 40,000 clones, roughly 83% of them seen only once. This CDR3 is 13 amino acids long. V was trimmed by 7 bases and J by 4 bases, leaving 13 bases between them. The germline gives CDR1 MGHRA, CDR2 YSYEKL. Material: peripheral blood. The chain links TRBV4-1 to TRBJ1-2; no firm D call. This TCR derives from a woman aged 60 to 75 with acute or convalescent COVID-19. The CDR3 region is CASMGQTPYGYTF. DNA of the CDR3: TGCGCCAGCATGGGCCAAACTCCCTATGGCTACACCTTC.